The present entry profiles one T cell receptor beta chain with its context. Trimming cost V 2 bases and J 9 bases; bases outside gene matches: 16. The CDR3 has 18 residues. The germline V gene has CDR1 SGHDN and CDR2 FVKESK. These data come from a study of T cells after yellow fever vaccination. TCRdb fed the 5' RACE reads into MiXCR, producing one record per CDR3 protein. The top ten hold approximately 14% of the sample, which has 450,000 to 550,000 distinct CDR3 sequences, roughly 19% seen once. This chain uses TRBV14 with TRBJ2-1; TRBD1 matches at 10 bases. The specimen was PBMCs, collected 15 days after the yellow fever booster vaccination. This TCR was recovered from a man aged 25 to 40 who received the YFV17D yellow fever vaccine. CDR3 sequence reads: CASSQIRRTGGGQSEQFF. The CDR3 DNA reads TGTGCCAGCAGCCAAATAAGAAGGACAGGGGGTGGTCAGAGTGAGCAGTTCTTC. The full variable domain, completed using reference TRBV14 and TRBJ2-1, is EAGVTQFPSHSVIEKGQTVTLRCDPISGHDNLYWYRRVMGKEIKFLLHFVKESKQDESGMPNNRFLAERTGGTYSTLKVQPAELEDSGVYFCASSQIRRTGGGQSEQFFGPGTRLTVL.